The 16 T cell receptor beta chains listed next were all sequenced from one sample in a study of Ad26.COV2.S vaccination and SARS-CoV-2 variants. The table came from immunoSEQ multiplex PCR; TCRdb's copy has only in-frame clones and leaves some out. The table includes around 340,000 clones, roughly 91% detected once. Treatment of the sample: roughly 20 received Ad26.COV2.S at low or high dose, single or two shots; about five received placebo; per-sample allocation not given. Specimen acquisition occurred on day 63 following the initial vaccine or placebo injection. This sample comprised peripheral blood, obtained in a trial of Ad26.COV2.S vaccine versus placebo. Every receptor here comes from a person between 18 and 65 years old who received the Ad26.COV2.S COVID-19 vaccine or a placebo.

J is TRBJ2-7 and V is TRBV28; TRBD1 matches at 7 bases. Losses at the gene ends were 6 bases for V and 2 bases for J; bases not matched to a gene: 7. CDR3 length: 14 amino acids. CDR1 and CDR2 from the germline V gene are MDHEN and SYDVKM. This chain's CDR3 is CASSPGQPTYEQYF. The CDR3 DNA reads TGTGCCAGCAGCCCGGGACAGCCTACCTACGAGCAGTACTTC.

The CDR3: CASSHDGSTDTQYF. CDR3 sequence (DNA): TGCGCCAGCAGCCATGACGGAAGCACAGATACGCAGTATTTT. The V and J genes are TRBV4-1 and TRBJ2-3; D not certain. The CDR3 consists of 14 residues. Germline V gene data show CDR1 as MGHRA and CDR2 as YSYEKL. V shed 3 bases and J shed 0 bases, with 7 bases lying between them.

This clone was seen just once. The chain has TRBV18 and TRBJ2-5; 7 nucleotides align to TRBD1. The CDR3 loop spans 15 amino acids. Germline CDR1 reads KGHSH; CDR2 reads LQKENI. J lost 2 bases, V lost 6 bases, and 9 bases had no gene match. The CDR3 DNA follows: TGTGCCAGCTCGCCAAACCGGGACAGACAAGAGACCCAGTACTTC. Translated: CASSPNRDRQETQYF.

The chain couples TRBV19 to TRBJ1-5; maybe TRBD1 (5 bases). V was pared by 1 base and J by 0 bases, with 10 bases between. The V gene's germline CDR1 is LNHDA and CDR2 SQIVND (reference sequence). This CDR3 comprises 16 residues. This chain's CDR3 is CASSIAREYSNQPQHF. CDR3 nucleotides: TGTGCCAGTAGTATAGCCAGGGAGTATAGCAATCAGCCCCAGCATTTT.

The gene calls are TRBV15 and TRBJ2-1, with no clear D. CDR1 and CDR2 (germline): LNHNV, YYDKDF (reference sequence). The germline V and J ends were trimmed by 1 base and 2 bases, with 12 bases remaining between them. The CDR3 length is 16 residues. CDR3 in amino acids: CATSRVASGPYNEQFF. The CDR3 DNA reads as TGTGCCACCAGCAGAGTCGCTAGTGGTCCCTACAATGAGCAGTTCTTC.

The chain uses TRBV21-1 and TRBJ1-5; TRBD1, the D gene given by the table, was not confirmed from the DNA. TRBV21-1 is described as a pseudogene. This CDR3 is built from 14 residues. Written as DNA, the CDR3 is TGTGCCAGCAGCAAAGCGGGGGCCAATCAGCCCCAGCATTTT. It specifies CASSKAGANQPQHF.

This clone appeared a few times. The CDR3 loop is CASSLSSGHANEKLFF. CDR3 DNA: TGTGCCAGCAGTTTAAGCTCGGGACACGCTAATGAAAAACTGTTTTTT. The chain is built from TRBV28 and TRBJ1-4, with D possibly being TRBD1 (6 bases). In germline, CDR1 is MDHEN, CDR2 SYDVKM. This CDR3 is built from 16 residues. V lost 2 bases and J lost 3, with 13 bases in between.

This chain joins TRBV28 and TRBJ2-7; 7 bases align to TRBD1. The V gene's germline CDR1 is MDHEN and CDR2 SYDVKM. Trimming cost V 6 bases and J 3 bases; bases outside gene matches: 5. The CDR3 loop spans 13 amino acids. DNA of the CDR3: TGTGCCAGCAGGATGGGACAGAACTACGAGCAGTACTTC. It specifies CASRMGQNYEQYF.

This chain joins TRBV27 and TRBJ2-7, with D perhaps matching TRBD1 (6 bases). The V end lost 6 bases, the J end lost 2 bases, and 14 bases lay between the germline ends. CDR1 MNHEY and CDR2 SMNVEV come from the germline V gene (reference sequence). This CDR3 is 14 amino acids long. The CDR3 coding sequence is TGTGCCAGCAGCCCGGGACATAGCCCCTACGAGCAGTACTTC. Encoded protein: CASSPGHSPYEQYF.

V usage is TRBV27 and J usage is TRBJ2-7; D unclear. The CDR3 covers 13 residues. V lost 2 bases, J lost 6 bases, and 11 bases lay in between. CDR1 and CDR2 (germline): MNHEY, SMNVEV (reference sequence). CDR3 sequence: CASSLVNGFEQYF. Here the CDR3 DNA reads TGTGCCAGCAGTTTAGTTAACGGTTTCGAGCAGTACTTC.

This clone appeared a few times. The chain recombines TRBV5-1 with TRBJ1-3; 7 nucleotides agree with TRBD1. From germline, CDR1 is SGHRS and CDR2 YFSETQ. The CDR3 extends over 16 amino acids. J gave up 1 base and V 0 bases, and 4 bases lay outside the gene matches. CDR3 sequence: CASSLELQGSGNTIYF. In DNA form, the CDR3 reads TGCGCCAGCAGCTTGGAACTACAGGGGTCTGGAAACACCATATATTTT.

This chain uses TRBV5-5 with TRBJ1-6; 9 bases agree with TRBD1. The junction had 3 bases not matched to a gene; V was cut back by 2 bases and J by 9 bases. The CDR3 spans 14 residues. Germline V gene data show CDR1 as SGHKS and CDR2 as YYEKEE (reference sequence). The CDR3 is CASSFRDRASPLHF. The CDR3 coding sequence is TGTGCCAGCAGCTTCCGGGACAGGGCTTCACCCCTCCACTTT. Drawing the rest from reference TRBV5-5 and TRBJ1-6, the complete variable domain is DAGVTQSPTHLIKTRGQQVTLRCSPISGHKSVSWYQQVLGQGPQFIFQYYEKEERGRGNFPDRFSARQFPNYSSELNVNALLLGDSALYLCASSFRDRASPLHFGNGTRLTVT.

This chain joins TRBV7-2 and TRBJ2-1; 8 positions agree with TRBD1. This CDR3 region has 18 residues. V dropped 2 bases and J dropped 6; count of bases not matched to a gene: 15. From germline, CDR1 is SGHTA and CDR2 FQGNSA. CDR3 in DNA: TGTGCCAGCAGCTTATACCCTCTCGGACAGGGCATTATCAATGAGCAGTTCTTC. This translates into CASSLYPLGQGIINEQFF.

This clone appeared once. This rearrangement joins TRBV19 to TRBJ1-2; the D gene is possibly TRBD1 (5 bases). V shed 8 bases and J shed 4 bases, with 11 bases lying between them. The germline V gene has CDR1 LNHDA and CDR2 SQIVND (reference sequence). The CDR3 spans 12 residues. CDR3 coding DNA: TGTGCCAGTCAAGGGGACGGCTATGGCTACACCTTC. It codes for CASQGDGYGYTF.

V is TRBV19 and J is TRBJ2-3; 11 bases agree with TRBD1. CDR1 is LNHDA, CDR2 SQIVND, per germline (reference sequence). V was clipped by 3 bases and J by 2 bases; unmatched bases: 13. The CDR3 length is 19 residues. The CDR3 loop reads CASSIGQGAFVAPTDTQYF. The CDR3 DNA is TGTGCCAGTAGTATTGGACAGGGGGCCTTCGTTGCCCCCACAGATACGCAGTATTTT.

This rearrangement joins TRBV5-1 to TRBJ2-1, with 14 bases aligning to TRBD2. Germline V lookup: CDR1 SGHRS, CDR2 YFSETQ. This CDR3 region has 17 residues. V trimming: 6 bases; J trimming: 8 bases; junction bases outside the gene matches: 13. CDR3 amino acids: CASTQGGLAGVNYEQFF. In DNA, the CDR3 is TGCGCCAGCACCCAGGGGGGACTAGCGGGAGTAAATTATGAGCAGTTCTTC.